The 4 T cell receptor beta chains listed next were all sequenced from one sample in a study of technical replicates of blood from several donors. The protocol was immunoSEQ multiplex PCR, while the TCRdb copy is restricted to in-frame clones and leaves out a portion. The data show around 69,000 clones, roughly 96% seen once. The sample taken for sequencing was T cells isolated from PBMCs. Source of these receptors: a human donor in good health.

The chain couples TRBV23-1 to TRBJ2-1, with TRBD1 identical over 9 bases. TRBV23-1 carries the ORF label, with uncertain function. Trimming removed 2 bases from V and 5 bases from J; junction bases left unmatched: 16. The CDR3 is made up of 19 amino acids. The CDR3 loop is CASSQPLLSRDRVNNEQFF. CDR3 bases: TGCGCCAGCAGTCAACCACTACTATCTCGGGACAGGGTTAACAATGAGCAGTTCTTC.

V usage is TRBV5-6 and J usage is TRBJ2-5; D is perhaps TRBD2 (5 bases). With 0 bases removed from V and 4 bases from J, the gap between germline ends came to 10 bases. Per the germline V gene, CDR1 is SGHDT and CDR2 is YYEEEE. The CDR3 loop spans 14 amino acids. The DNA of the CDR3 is TGTGCCAGCAGCTTGGTTAGCGTAGGAGAGACCCAGTACTTC. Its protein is CASSLVSVGETQYF.

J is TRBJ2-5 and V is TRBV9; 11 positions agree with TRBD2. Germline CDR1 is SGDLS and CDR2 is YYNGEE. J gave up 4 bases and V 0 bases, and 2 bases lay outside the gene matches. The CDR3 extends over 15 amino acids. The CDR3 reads CASSVVAGGSETQYF. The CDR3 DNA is TGTGCCAGCAGCGTAGTAGCGGGGGGGTCAGAGACCCAGTACTTC.

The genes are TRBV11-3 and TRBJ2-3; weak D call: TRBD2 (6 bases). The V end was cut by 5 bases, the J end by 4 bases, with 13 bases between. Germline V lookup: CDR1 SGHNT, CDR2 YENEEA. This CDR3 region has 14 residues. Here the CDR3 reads CASSGGTFSDTQYF. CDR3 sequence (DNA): TGTGCCAGCAGCGGCGGGACTTTCTCAGATACGCAGTATTTT.